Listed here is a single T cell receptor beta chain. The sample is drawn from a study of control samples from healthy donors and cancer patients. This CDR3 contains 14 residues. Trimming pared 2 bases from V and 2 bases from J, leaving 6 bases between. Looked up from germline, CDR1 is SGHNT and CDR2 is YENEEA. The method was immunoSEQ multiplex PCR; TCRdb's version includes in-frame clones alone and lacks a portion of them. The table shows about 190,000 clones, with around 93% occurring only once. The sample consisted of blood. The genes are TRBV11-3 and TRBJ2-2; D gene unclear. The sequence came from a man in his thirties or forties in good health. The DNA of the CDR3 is TGTGCCAGCAGCTTAACTGGTAACACCGGGGAGCTGTTTTTT. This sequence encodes CASSLTGNTGELFF.